This T cell receptor beta chain was identified during a study of cytomegalovirus exposure and HLA in healthy donors (dated by TCRdb to the late 2010s). General notes on the study: In an earlier analysis of fewer than 750 of the donors, about 270 Gb of sequence data and some 100 million unique TCR beta sequences from about 190 million T cells were reported. About 300 gigabases of sequencing data and tens of millions of unique TCR sequences were included in an early release covering 500 to 750 HLA-typed donors. Among the roughly 400 genotyped donors, around 81% belonged to the genetic ancestry cluster associated with self-reported Caucasian donors. The aim of the study was to test whether cataloging public T cell receptors could identify signatures of past pathogen exposure. The study profiled the T cell repertoires of 666 subjects by immunosequencing and related them to cytomegalovirus serostatus. Besides the first cohort of some 670 subjects, a separate validation cohort made up of roughly 120 different subjects was used. To predict cytomegalovirus infection status, the study brought together high-throughput TCR immunosequencing, statistical association of individual TCRs with disease status, and machine learning. A later analysis re-analyzed previously published TCR beta repertoires from 650 to 800 donors and added high-resolution HLA genotyping to study TCR occurrence patterns. In the later analysis, no new phenotypic data were used to find candidate immune exposures; instead, reliance was placed on TCR beta sequences and their occurrence across donors. An earlier analysis of approximately 640 of the donors applied high-throughput TCR beta sequencing to assess whether each TCR beta V gene segment acted as functional or pseudogenic. Alongside the repertoire data, information on donor age, sex, ethnicity and CMV serostatus was compiled. Genome-wide SNP genotypes for about 65% of the roughly 700 donors were used in a later genetic analysis, which treated that subset as a discovery cohort. All discovery cohort repertoires had been generated using a single sequencing platform. HLA typing included class I and class II loci at four-digit resolution. Typing coverage differed by locus: A, B, C, DRB1 and DQB1 were typed in roughly 620-630 donors, DQA1 in about 550, DPA1 in around 580, and DPB1 in approximately 450. Roughly 5 DR-DQ haplotypes were treated as single units for association and clustering because of strong linkage in the cohort. Among some 400 genotyped donors of the cohort, an average of approximately 220,000 unique TCR beta nucleotide sequences was sequenced per donor, of which about 19% were non-productive. Here is what the overall study found, with its caveats: The study listed 150 to 200 TCR beta chains as associated with cytomegalovirus. An association between a missense DCLRE1C variant and V-gene and J-gene trimming of TCR beta chains was found in a later genetic analysis and replicated in an independent cohort. Cytomegalovirus status was reported to be diagnosed by the classifier with high specificity and sensitivity in both the original and validation cohorts. The presence/absence analyses assumed that sequencing depth was roughly uniform across donors, and that assumption may not be true. For the cohort, immune exposure information was limited to CMV serostatus. A few of the identified cytomegalovirus-associated TCR beta chains were confirmed in vitro to be specific for cytomegalovirus antigens. Correlated functional status among segregating V segments might reflect linkage disequilibrium, but an unknown experimental factor could not be ruled out. In an earlier analysis of about 540 of the donors, most TCR beta V segments were observed in productive rearrangements about 87% or about 30% of the time, broadly matching IMGT annotations. Because counts were too low, about 18 rarely observed V segments, including chromosome 9 orphons, were excluded from the earlier analysis of 500 to 700 of the donors. A later analysis found that most CMV-associated TCR beta chains appeared HLA-restricted, with HLA associations seemingly driven largely by CMV exposure. A further reported finding was that TCR beta sequences accurately predicted the HLA-A and HLA-B alleles for most subjects in the first cohort. Because some donors lacked HLA typing at each locus, the association tests relied only on the typed subset. In a later analysis, several top co-occurrence clusters were reported to appear linked to parvovirus B19, influenza, CMV and Epstein-Barr virus. The 87-base-pair reads could not distinguish some IMGT-functional V segments, including TRBV6-2 and TRBV6-3, so those segments were excluded. In this cohort, only TCR beta chains were sequenced, and detectable features were limited by the absence of alpha or paired-chain data. Compared with equally common non-associated chains, HLA-associated TCR beta chains in a later analysis were more clonally expanded and had lower generation probabilities. While some public TCRs were present in many individuals, most TCR sequences turned up only very rarely across donors. In a later analysis, TCR association rates were found to vary across HLA loci, with the most associated TCRs seen for DRB1 alleles and the fewest for HLA-C alleles. Strong co-occurrence of HLA alleles, especially DR and DQ, made assigning TCR associations to individual alleles difficult. The authors suggested that the approach could potentially be generalized to other disease states and immunological phenotypes. A cluster of highly shared sequence variants was judged likely to represent a technical artifact of the sequencing pipeline. Specific HLA alleles were associated with about 17,000 TCR beta sequences at a false discovery rate of 0.05 in a later analysis. Compared with the approximately 670-donor mean, donors in an Asian-associated ancestry cluster had fewer N-insertions in productive TCRs, according to a later genetic analysis.

Concerning this clone itself: Its specific antigen is unknown. Base qualities were left out, and no much larger clone turns up one base away.

The cohort was made up of approximately 700 healthy bone marrow donors. Cohort members were all nominally healthy when sampled, although unrecorded immune exposures were likely present. The donor was CMV seropositive and belonged to the group of around 300 seropositive cohort members. Every donor gave a peripheral blood sample, and the peripheral blood mononuclear cells from that sample were used for TCR beta sequencing. The Qiagen DNeasy Blood Extraction Kit was used to extract genomic DNA from the blood cell samples. Reading from cysteine to phenylalanine, the CDR3 counts 12 amino acids. The retained sequence is limited to the CDR3, 36 bases, with the frame set at the first base. V drops 1 base and J drops 6 bases, leaving 6 bases in between. Looking up the germline V gene yields CDR1 SGHTA and CDR2 FQGNSA. Libraries came from the immunoSEQ multiplex PCR assay. For the multiplex PCR, a mixture combining 60 forward primers for TCR Vbeta segments and 13 reverse primers for TCR Jbeta segments was used. The CDR3 region of rearranged TCR beta genes was amplified from genomic DNA with a multiplex PCR assay. The Illumina HiSeq System was used to sequence the amplified TCR beta libraries as 87-base-pair reads. On the study's bioinformatics: A later analysis counted around 72 million unique TCR beta chains across the 690 or so repertoires, and some 11 million of these chains were shared by at least two donors. To remove PCR and sequencing errors, raw reads were error-corrected and collapsed into unique sequences using a nearest-neighbor algorithm that merged closely related sequences. To assign V, D and J gene segments, CDR3 sequences were aligned to IMGT reference sequences. For a sequence to be retained, a match of at least six nucleotides was required to both a V gene segment and a J gene segment. A rearrangement was called productive if the CDR3 had no stop codons and remained in frame with V and J, and every other rearrangement was called non-productive. Following IMGT convention, CDR3 was defined as the stretch from the second conserved V-encoded cysteine up to the conserved J-encoded phenylalanine. In an earlier analysis of around 570 of the donors, sequences lacking an unambiguous match to a single V gene segment were excluded. In an earlier analysis of some 590 of the donors, V segments were called functional above 56.7% productive rearrangements and were called segregating when the between-donor standard deviation exceeded 5%. To diagnose cytomegalovirus status from the catalog of TCR beta chain sequences, a statistical classification framework was built. In a later analysis, V and J genes were assigned by comparing TCR nucleotide sequences against IMGT/GENE-DB human TR gene sequences. The TCRdist pipeline was used in a later analysis to assign CDR3 sequences and most-parsimonious VDJ recombination scenarios. In a later analysis, each TCR beta chain was defined by its CDR3 amino acid sequence together with its V-gene family, and reads without a unique V-gene family were excluded. As a way to deal with suspected cross-contamination and a sequencing artifact, a later analysis dropped 592 nucleotide sequences that were highly shared and had low generation probability. For each public chain, a later analysis derived a clonal expansion index from normalized ranks of inferred template counts within each repertoire. In a later analysis, generation probabilities were computed using a VDJ recombination model fitted to out-of-frame rearrangements, and the results were checked against IGoR. A later analysis scored TCR-TCR, TCR-HLA and TCR-CMV co-occurrence with hypergeometric tests, applying a repertoire-size bias correction to TCR pairs. A later analysis estimated false discovery rates by permuting HLA or CMV assignments 20 times. In a later analysis, co-occurring TCRs were grouped with DBSCAN, and TCRdist sequence similarity was added when clustering was performed within HLA-allele-positive subsets. For co-occurrence clustering, repertoires with fewer than 30,000 or more than 120,000 public chains were excluded, along with 4 to 6 repertoires with anomalous nucleotide sharing. As stored in TCRdb, this immuneACCESS dataset retains in-frame rearrangements with V and J assigned. A fraction of the clones does not appear; measured against another copy, unresolved V genes explain less than half of the discrepancy, and the remainder lacks a known reason. V and J calls and clone size come straight from that table; D and trimming were deduced from the DNA. The sample yields fewer than 85,000 clones; 60% to 85% were counted once. The top ten hold 5.5% to 7.5% of the sample.

The source is a man aged 18 to 30 in good health and CMV-seropositive. The sequenced sample consisted of PBMCs. The rearranged segments are TRBV7-2 and TRBJ2-5; confidence is insufficient to name the D gene. CDR3 loop: CASSLDSQTQYF. The nucleotides read TGTGCCAGCAGCTTAGACTCGCAGACCCAGTACTTC.